This record concerns one TCR beta chain sequence. Per the germline V gene, CDR1 is SQVTM and CDR2 is ANQGSEA. J was trimmed by 6 bases and V by 1 base; bases with no gene match: 11. The CDR3 extends over 16 amino acids. The sample belongs to a study of cytotoxic CD8 clonotypes in ibrutinib-treated CLL. Assay: immunoSEQ multiplex PCR; the TCRdb copy retains only in-frame clones and omits some. The profile covers roughly 130,000 clones, with 79% appearing a single time and about 13% taken by the ten largest. The origin of this receptor is a human donor with chronic lymphocytic leukemia. Sequenced here: PBMCs, sampled after 12 months of ibrutinib treatment. The V and J genes are TRBV29-1 and TRBJ2-3, with 9 bases that match TRBD2. CDR3 in DNA: TGCAGCGTTGAAGCTAGCGGGATACCCGAAGTCGATACGCAGTATTTT. Translating gives CSVEASGIPEVDTQYF.